This TCR beta chain derives from a study of blood T cell repertoires in COVID-19. Study in general: The United States, Italy and Spain provided the acute and convalescent COVID-19 samples.

From germline, CDR1 is KGHSH and CDR2 LQKENI. J gave up 1 base and V 4 bases, and 2 bases lay outside the gene matches. This CDR3 is 14 amino acids long. The study counted Cohort 3 donors as recovered given two negative PCRs, clearance, or symptom resolution. Profiling relied on immunoSEQ multiplex PCR, and the TCRdb table lists in-frame clones only, not all of them. The repertoire holds roughly 190,000 clones, with 70% to 85% as singletons. The TCR originated in a woman aged 30 to 39 who had recovered from COVID-19. Specimen: PBMCs or T cells enriched from blood (not recorded which). The chain couples TRBV18 to TRBJ1-1; 8 bases fit TRBD1. The CDR3 DNA follows: TGTGCCAGCTCACAAGGACAGGGGAACACTGAAGCTTTCTTT. Its translation: CASSQGQGNTEAFF. Filled out from reference TRBV18 and TRBJ1-1, the complete variable domain reads NAGVMQNPRHLVRRRGQEARLRCSPMKGHSHVYWYRQLPEEGLKFMVYLQKENIIDESGMPKERFSAEFPKEGPSILRIQQVVRGDSAAYFCASSQGQGNTEAFFGQGTRLTVV.